This T cell receptor (beta chain) was sequenced during a study of shared clonotypes between healthy human individuals. Overall study context: Samples came from two female and three male donors aged 18 to 49. Study-wide results and caveats: A limitation of the genetic and exposure-history diversity represented arose from few donors.

There are 15 residues in the CDR3. The ends lost 5 bases at V and 3 bases at J; junction bases unmatched: 8. Germline V CDR1 and CDR2: SGHAT, FQNNGV. Every subset had its genomic DNA shared out evenly among several immunoSEQ plates. Assay: immunoSEQ multiplex PCR; the TCRdb copy retains only in-frame clones and omits some. The sample gives 1 million to 1.2 million clones, about 80% of which show up once; 0.89% is in the top ten. In the case of this clone: No antigen is known for it.

Sequenced: memory CD4+ T cells from PBMCs. The subset: CD45RA-negative fraction. The rearrangement uses TRBV11-2 and TRBJ2-7; 9 bases map to TRBD1. The clonotype was recovered from a man in his late teens or twenties in good health. Some clones in this sample may be carry-over from other donors' samples. CDR3 sequence reads: CASSPRGQGRYEQYF. CDR3 in DNA: TGTGCCAGCAGCCCGCGGGGACAGGGACGCTACGAGCAGTACTTC.